What follows is one T cell receptor (beta chain) and its context. What it binds is not known. V was shortened by 5 bases and J by 5 bases, with 9 bases between the two germline ends. The germline V gene encodes CDR1 MNHEY and CDR2 SMNVEV (reference sequence). CDR3 length equals 13 residues. These data are taken from a study of cytomegalovirus exposure and HLA in healthy donors. Study in general: Earlier, some 180 million T cells were analyzed, and some 120 million unique TCR beta sequences were found among them. Study-level findings and limits: Later work showed greater clonal expansion in HLA-associated TCR beta chains than in equally common others. Specificity for CMV antigens was confirmed in vitro for a few of the CMV-associated chains.

The PCR employed 60 Vbeta primers together with 13 Jbeta primers. Libraries were prepared by immunoSEQ multiplex PCR; TCRdb keeps only in-frame clonotypes and omits some of them. In the table there are 100,000 to 120,000 clones, over 65% of which are singletons. This chain links TRBV27 with TRBJ2-2; the D gene is possibly TRBD1 (5 bases). The sequence was collected from a woman younger than 45 in good health and CMV-seronegative. Sequenced material: PBMCs. The CDR3 sequence is CASSRAGTGELFF. The CDR3 DNA sequence: TGTGCCAGCAGTAGAGCAGGGACCGGGGAGCTGTTTTTT.